One and the same sample provided the 29 T cell receptor beta chains below, sequenced in a study of blood T cell repertoires in COVID-19 (dated by TCRdb to the early 2020s). The method behind the library was the immunoSEQ multiplex PCR assay. TCRdb took this table from immuneACCESS and kept in-frame rearrangements with V and J called. Such tables lack part of the clones; where checked against another copy, unresolved V genes explain under half of the gap, and the rest is unexplained. This sample is represented by around 140,000 clones; 75% to 90% of them were singletons. The ten largest clonotypes hold under 12% of the sample. Sequences were obtained from peripheral blood. The source is a man in his sixties with active or convalescent COVID-19.

In DNA, the CDR3 is TGTGCCAGCAGTGAAGCGGGAATAGGGGGCATCACTGAAGCTTTCTTT. Translated, it gives CASSEAGIGGITEAFF. The chain couples TRBV2 to TRBJ1-1; 7 nucleotides line up with TRBD1. The germline gives CDR1 SNHLY, CDR2 FYNNEI. V lost 0 bases to trimming and J lost 4 bases; unmatched junction nucleotides: 8. CDR3 length: 16 amino acids.

The J gene is TRBJ1-1, the V gene TRBV19, with no clear D. The CDR3 contains 14 residues. V dropped 5 bases and J dropped 1 base, with 11 bases sitting between them. Germline lookup yields CDR1 LNHDA and CDR2 SQIVND (reference sequence). CDR3 amino acids: CASSWAVTNTEAFF. The CDR3 DNA follows: TGTGCCAGTAGTTGGGCAGTAACGAACACTGAAGCTTTCTTT.

The V and J genes are TRBV18 and TRBJ1-1; 7 positions agree with TRBD1. Trimming at V came to 6 bases and at J to 1 base, leaving 5 bases not matched to a gene. The length of the CDR3 is 14 residues. Germline values: CDR1 KGHSH, CDR2 LQKENI. The CDR3 DNA reads TGTGCCAGCTCTCCAGGGGGGGGGAACACTGAAGCTTTCTTT. Amino acid sequence: CASSPGGGNTEAFF.

On this clone: This specimen includes other DNA sequences encoding the same CDR3. The chain links TRBV24-1 to TRBJ2-7, with 9 bases lining up with TRBD1. Germline loops: CDR1 KGHDR, CDR2 SFDVKD. The length of the CDR3 is 15 residues. Losses at the gene ends were 2 bases for V and 3 bases for J; bases not matched to a gene: 4. The CDR3 DNA reads TGTGCCACCAGTGATTCCGGGACAGGGAGCTACGAGCAGTACTTC. Translated: CATSDSGTGSYEQYF.

The chain couples TRBV6-6 to TRBJ2-1, with a tentative D call TRBD2 (6 bases). Per the germline V gene, CDR1 is MNHNY and CDR2 is SVGAGI (reference sequence). The germline V and J ends were trimmed by 8 bases and 2 bases, with 16 bases remaining between them. This CDR3 contains 15 residues. CDR3 region: CASEIGASAYNEQFF. Here the CDR3 DNA reads TGTGCCAGCGAAATCGGGGCTAGCGCCTACAATGAGCAGTTCTTC.

This clone was seen only once. The chain uses TRBV24-1 and TRBJ2-7; 7 bases fit TRBD2. CDR1 and CDR2 (germline): KGHDR, SFDVKD. The J segment lost 6 bases and the V segment lost 0 bases, leaving 7 bases of the junction unmatched. The CDR3 runs to 15 residues. CDR3 protein: CATSDLVGPGGEQYF. The CDR3 DNA is TGTGCCACCAGTGATTTGGTCGGGCCGGGGGGCGAGCAGTACTTC.

This chain links TRBV11-1 with TRBJ2-7; TRBD1 matches at 7 bases. The J segment lost 6 bases and the V segment lost 1 base, leaving 12 bases of the junction unmatched. Germline V gene data show CDR1 as SGHAT and CDR2 as FQDESV (reference sequence). CDR3 length equals 16 residues. CDR3 nucleotides: TGTGCCAGCAGCTTAGAAGTAGGGACAGTCTCCGGCGAGCAGTACTTC. Translated, it gives CASSLEVGTVSGEQYF. The full variable domain, with the rest looked up from reference TRBV11-1 and TRBJ2-7, is EAEVAQSPRYKITEKSQAVAFWCDPISGHATLYWYRQILGQGPELLVQFQDESVVDDSQLPKDRFSAERLKGVDSTLKIQPAELGDSAMYLCASSLEVGTVSGEQYFGPGTRLTVT.

The V and J genes are TRBV2 and TRBJ2-2, with D perhaps matching TRBD1 (5 bases). This CDR3 is 15 amino acids long. Trimming removed 4 bases at V and 1 base at J, with 10 bases between. CDR1 and CDR2 (germline): SNHLY, FYNNEI. CDR3 sequence reads: CASSAGALNTGELFF. CDR3 coding DNA: TGTGCCAGCAGTGCTGGGGCTTTGAACACCGGGGAGCTGTTTTTT.

This rearrangement joins TRBV6-5 to TRBJ2-7; D ambiguous. Germline CDR1 reads MNHEY; CDR2 reads SVGAGI. CDR3 length: 13 amino acids. V lost 5 bases and J 2 bases, leaving 10 bases between the germline ends. The CDR3 here is CASSLDTPYEQYF. Written as DNA, the CDR3 is TGTGCCAGCAGTCTCGACACGCCCTACGAGCAGTACTTC.

The V and J genes are TRBV19 and TRBJ2-1; D is unresolved. V gave up 5 bases and J gave up 7 bases, with 18 bases separating them. Germline lookup yields CDR1 LNHDA and CDR2 SQIVND (reference sequence). This CDR3 is 15 amino acids long. In DNA form, the CDR3 reads TGTGCCAGTAGTTTTGGGCCGTCCCGTAGGAATGAGCAGTTCTTC. Protein: CASSFGPSRRNEQFF.

This clone was counted a single time. The chain's CDR3 is CASSLRTEYNEQFF. In DNA, the CDR3 is TGTGCCAGCAGCCTAAGGACAGAGTACAATGAGCAGTTCTTC. The chain joins TRBV11-2 to TRBJ2-1; D may be TRBD1 (6 bases). This CDR3 contains 14 residues. Looked up from germline, CDR1 is SGHAT and CDR2 is FQNNGV. V was clipped by 5 bases and J by 4 bases, with 12 bases between them. The variable domain in full, with the rest retrieved from reference TRBV11-2 and TRBJ2-1, is EAGVAQSPRYKIIEKRQSVAFWCNPISGHATLYWYQQILGQGPKLLIQFQNNGVVDDSQLPKDRFSAERLKGVDSTLKIQPAKLEDSAVYLCASSLRTEYNEQFFGPGTRLTVL.

The chain has TRBV6-1 and TRBJ2-6; a weak D match, TRBD1 (5 bases). Germline CDR1 is MNHNS and CDR2 is SASEGT. V lost 4 bases and J lost 0, with 16 bases in between. CDR3 length: 18 residues. The CDR3 is CASSVLGATSSGANVLTF. In DNA, the CDR3 is TGTGCCAGCAGTGTCTTAGGGGCGACGAGCTCTGGGGCCAACGTCCTGACTTTC.

The table lists this clone with a few counts. This rearrangement joins TRBV2 to TRBJ2-2; TRBD2 might be the D (6 bases). Trimming left V 4 bases short and J 5 bases short, with 14 bases between. The CDR3 loop spans 15 amino acids. The germline V gene has CDR1 SNHLY and CDR2 FYNNEI. The CDR3 DNA follows: TGTGCCAGCAGTGTGCGGCCCGCGGGAACCGGGGAGCTGTTTTTT. Translated, it gives CASSVRPAGTGELFF.

The chain couples TRBV19 to TRBJ2-3; TRBD1 matches 7 bases. V dropped 7 bases and J dropped 3; count of bases not matched to a gene: 16. The CDR3 totals 17 residues. Germline-derived CDR1 and CDR2 are LNHDA and SQIVND (reference sequence). DNA of the CDR3: TGTGCCAGTACTAAGGGGTTAAGGGGGCTTGAAACAGATACGCAGTATTTT. As protein: CASTKGLRGLETDTQYF.

J is TRBJ1-1 and V is TRBV18; TRBD1 matches 10 bases. The V and J ends lost 2 bases and 0 bases, in that order; junction bases with no gene match: 3. CDR3 size: 16 residues. Germline V gene sequence: CDR1 KGHSH, CDR2 LQKENI. For the CDR3, the DNA is TGTGCCAGCTCACCATGGGACAGGGGAGTGAACACTGAAGCTTTCTTT. Its protein product is CASSPWDRGVNTEAFF. Based on the CDR3 plus reference TRBV18 and TRBJ1-1, the full variable domain is NAGVMQNPRHLVRRRGQEARLRCSPMKGHSHVYWYRQLPEEGLKFMVYLQKENIIDESGMPKERFSAEFPKEGPSILRIQQVVRGDSAAYFCASSPWDRGVNTEAFFGQGTRLTVV.

The chain uses TRBV7-8 and TRBJ2-7; 8 positions agree with TRBD1. Looked up from germline, CDR1 is SGHVS and CDR2 is FQNEAQ. CDR3 length equals 14 residues. Trimming removed 4 bases from V and 3 bases from J; junction bases left unmatched: 5. In DNA, the CDR3 is TGTGCCAGCAGCTCGGGGACAGGCCACTACGAGCAGTACTTC. Its protein is CASSSGTGHYEQYF. Full variable domain (missing parts from reference TRBV7-8 and TRBJ2-7): GAGVSQSPRYKVAKRGQDVALRCDPISGHVSLFWYQQALGQGPEFLTYFQNEAQLDKSGLPSDRFFAERPEGSVSTLKIQRTQQEDSAVYLCASSSGTGHYEQYFGPGTRLTVT.

This sequence joins TRBV27 and TRBJ2-3, with D tentatively TRBD1 (5 bases). V was trimmed by 11 bases and J by 0 bases, leaving 24 bases between them. The CDR3 covers 17 residues. Germline lookup yields CDR1 MNHEY and CDR2 SMNVEV (reference sequence). As DNA, the CDR3 is TGTGCCGCAGCCGACAGTCCGATGATGATGAGCACAGATACGCAGTATTTT. Protein: CAAADSPMMMSTDTQYF.

The chain employs TRBV28 and TRBJ1-5, with D possibly TRBD1 on 5 matching bases. V lost 5 bases, J lost 1 base, and 12 bases lay in between. The CDR3 contains 15 residues. Germline CDR1 is MDHEN and CDR2 is SYDVKM. The CDR3 here is CASSDLRGSNQPQHF. The CDR3 DNA reads as TGTGCCAGCAGTGACCTAAGGGGCAGCAATCAGCCCCAGCATTTT.

This clone was seen just once. CDR3 sequence: CASSLPPFSYEQYF. In DNA form, the CDR3 reads TGTGCCAGCAGCTTACCCCCGTTCTCCTACGAGCAGTACTTC. This chain links TRBV7-2 with TRBJ2-7; no clear D gene. Germline CDR1 reads SGHTA; CDR2 reads FQGNSA. V lost 2 bases, J lost 0 bases, and 8 bases lay in between. The CDR3 loop spans 14 amino acids. Complete variable domain (other parts from reference TRBV7-2 and TRBJ2-7): GAGVSQSPSNKVTEKGKDVELRCDPISGHTALYWYRQSLGQGLEFLIYFQGNSAPDKSGLPSDRFSAERTGGSVSTLTIQRTQQEDSAVYLCASSLPPFSYEQYFGPGTRLTVT.

There are a few counts of this clone. The genes are TRBV5-1 and TRBJ2-5; 9 nucleotides agree with TRBD1. Looked up from germline, CDR1 is SGHRS and CDR2 is YFSETQ. The CDR3 runs to 14 residues. V was clipped by 3 bases and J by 3 bases; unmatched bases: 3. This chain's CDR3 is CASSWGTGKETQYF. DNA for the CDR3: TGCGCCAGCAGCTGGGGGACAGGGAAAGAGACCCAGTACTTC.

The rearrangement links TRBV28 to TRBJ2-3; perhaps TRBD1 as D (6 bases). Trimming took 5 bases from V and 0 from J, leaving 9 bases between them. The CDR3 extends over 14 amino acids. Germline V gene sequence: CDR1 MDHEN, CDR2 SYDVKM. Here the CDR3 reads CASSGDISTDTQYF. In DNA form, the CDR3 reads TGTGCCAGCAGTGGGGACATAAGCACAGATACGCAGTATTTT.

The genes are TRBV28 and TRBJ2-7; TRBD1 matches 9 bases. V gave up 6 bases and J gave up 4 bases; unmatched junction bases: 7. This CDR3 region has 14 residues. Germline V CDR1 and CDR2: MDHEN, SYDVKM. The DNA of the CDR3 is TGTGCCAGCAGCTTGCCGGGACAGGGTTACGAGCAGTACTTC. Amino acids: CASSLPGQGYEQYF.

The V gene is TRBV5-4, the J gene TRBJ1-1; 10 nucleotides match TRBD1. In germline, CDR1 is SGHNT, CDR2 YYREEE (reference sequence). The junction had 6 bases not matched to a gene; V was cut back by 4 bases and J by 3 bases. This CDR3 contains 15 residues. The CDR3 region is CASSGRQGAYTEAFF. In nucleotides, the CDR3 is TGTGCCAGCAGCGGGAGACAGGGGGCCTACACTGAAGCTTTCTTT.

This clone was recorded once. This chain connects TRBV11-3 to TRBJ1-1, with D maybe TRBD1 (6 bases). CDR1 and CDR2 (germline): SGHNT, YENEEA. Deletions cut 5 bases from V and 4 bases from J, with 11 bases between. This CDR3 is built from 13 residues. The CDR3 nucleotides read TGTGCCAGCAGCCCCAGGGGTGGCACTGAAGCTTTCTTT. Translated, it gives CASSPRGGTEAFF.

This clone was detected a few times. This sequence joins TRBV11-2 and TRBJ2-7, with D perhaps TRBD2 (6 bases). This CDR3 is 13 amino acids long. Germline values: CDR1 SGHAT, CDR2 FQNNGV. Deletions cut 4 bases from V and 7 bases from J, with 14 bases between. The CDR3 region is CASSSSGRREQYF. The CDR3 DNA reads TGTGCCAGCAGCTCAAGCGGGCGTAGAGAGCAGTACTTC. The entire variable domain, with the rest obtained from reference TRBV11-2 and TRBJ2-7, is as follows: EAGVAQSPRYKIIEKRQSVAFWCNPISGHATLYWYQQILGQGPKLLIQFQNNGVVDDSQLPKDRFSAERLKGVDSTLKIQPAKLEDSAVYLCASSSSGRREQYFGPGTRLTVT.

This clone came up once. The V gene is TRBV27, the J gene TRBJ2-3; D is unresolved. This CDR3 region has 15 residues. The germline V gene encodes CDR1 MNHEY and CDR2 SMNVEV (reference sequence). The ends were cut back, 2 bases at V and 4 bases at J, with 13 bases in the middle. The DNA of the CDR3 is TGTGCCAGCAGTTTAAACTTTCCCATCGCAGATACGCAGTATTTT. This codes for CASSLNFPIADTQYF.

This chain uses TRBV6-6 with TRBJ2-7; 14 nucleotides line up with TRBD2. Trimming at V came to 5 bases and at J to 5 bases, leaving 5 bases not matched to a gene. Germline CDR1 reads MNHNY; CDR2 reads SVGAGI (reference sequence). The CDR3 extends over 15 amino acids. For the CDR3, the DNA is TGTGCCAGCAGTCGACTAGCGGGAGGGCCCAACGAGCAGTACTTC. Protein product: CASSRLAGGPNEQYF.

The CDR3 sequence: CASSLYSLNTEAFF. The CDR3, as DNA: TGTGCCAGCAGCTTATACAGCCTTAACACTGAAGCTTTCTTT. This chain links TRBV7-2 with TRBJ1-1; D not resolved. The CDR3 is 14 amino acids. Germline V gene sequence: CDR1 SGHTA, CDR2 FQGNSA. V lost 2 bases to trimming and J lost 2 bases, with 9 bases between them. Complete variable domain (other parts from reference TRBV7-2 and TRBJ1-1): GAGVSQSPSNKVTEKGKDVELRCDPISGHTALYWYRQSLGQGLEFLIYFQGNSAPDKSGLPSDRFSAERTGGSVSTLTIQRTQQEDSAVYLCASSLYSLNTEAFFGQGTRLTVV.

This rearrangement joins TRBV7-2 to TRBJ2-1, with 10 bases identical to TRBD2. Per the germline V gene, CDR1 is SGHTA and CDR2 is FQGNSA. This CDR3 is built from 17 residues. The V gene end was trimmed by 4 bases and the J gene end by 0 bases; junction bases not matched to a gene: 6. CDR3: CASSSGTSASSYNEQFF. The CDR3 region has the DNA TGTGCCAGCAGCTCCGGGACTAGCGCAAGCTCCTACAATGAGCAGTTCTTC.